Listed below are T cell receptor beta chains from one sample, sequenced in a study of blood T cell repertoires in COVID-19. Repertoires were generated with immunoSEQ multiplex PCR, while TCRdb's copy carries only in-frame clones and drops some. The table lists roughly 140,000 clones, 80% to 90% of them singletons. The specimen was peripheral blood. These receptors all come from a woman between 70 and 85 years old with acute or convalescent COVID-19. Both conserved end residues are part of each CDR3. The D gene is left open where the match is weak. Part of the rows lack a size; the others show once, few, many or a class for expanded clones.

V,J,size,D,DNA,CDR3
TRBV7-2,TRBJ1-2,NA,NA,TGTGCCAGCAGCTACAAGGAGGCTGGTGGCTACACCTTC,CASSYKEAGGYTF
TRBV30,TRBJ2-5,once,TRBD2,TGTGCCTGGAACCGGGGGGGTATGGGGACCCAGTACTTC,CAWNRGGMGTQYF
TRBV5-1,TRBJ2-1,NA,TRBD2,TGCGCCAGCAGCCTCGGGACTAGACCCAACAATGAGCAGTTCTTC,CASSLGTRPNNEQFF
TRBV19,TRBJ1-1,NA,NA,TGTGCCAGTAGTATGGGAAGAGGGGGGGGAGGAGAAGCTTTCTTT,CASSMGRGGGGEAFF
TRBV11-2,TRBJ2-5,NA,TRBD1,TGTGCCAGCAGCTCCGACAGGGGGAAAGGGGTACAAGAGACCCAGTACTTC,CASSSDRGKGVQETQYF
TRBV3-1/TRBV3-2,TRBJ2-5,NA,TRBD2,TGTGCCAGCAGTCAAAGCGGGGGCGCGGGGACCCAGTACTTC,CASSQSGGAGTQYF
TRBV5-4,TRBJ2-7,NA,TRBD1,TGTGCCAGCAGCCCAAAAAGACAGGGCTACGAGCAGTACTTC,CASSPKRQGYEQYF
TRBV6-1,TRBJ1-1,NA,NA,TGTGCCAGCAGTGAAACTAGGTTGGAGGTTTGGGCTTTCTTT,CASSETRLEVWAFF
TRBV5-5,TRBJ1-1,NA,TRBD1,TGTGCCAGCAGCCCGGACAGGGGTAACTTGAACACTGAAGCTTTCTTT,CASSPDRGNLNTEAFF
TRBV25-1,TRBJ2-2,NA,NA,TGTGCCAGCAGTGAATTAATTGGGGGAGGTAACACCGGGGAGCTGTTTTTT,CASSELIGGGNTGELFF
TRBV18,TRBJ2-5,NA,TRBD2,TGTGCCAGCTCACCAGGGTTATCTAGCGGGAACCAAGAGACCCAGTACTTC,CASSPGLSSGNQETQYF
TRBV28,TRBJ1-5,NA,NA,TGTGCCAGCAGTTTCAGGGAATATGGGCAGCCCCAGCATTTT,CASSFREYGQPQHF
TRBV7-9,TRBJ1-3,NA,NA,TGTGCCAGCAGCCGATACATAAGGGGAACTGGAAACACCATATATTTT,CASSRYIRGTGNTIYF
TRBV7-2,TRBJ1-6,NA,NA,TGTGCCAGCAGCTTAGCGGCGGGGGGGAGGAATTCACCCCTCCACTTT,CASSLAAGGRNSPLHF
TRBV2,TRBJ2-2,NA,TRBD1,TGTGCCAGCAGCGCTGGTCGGGCAGGGGGCACCGGGGAGCTGTTTTTT,CASSAGRAGGTGELFF
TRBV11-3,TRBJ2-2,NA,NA,TGTGCCAGCAGGTCCGGGACATCGAACACCGGGGAGCTGTTTTTT,CASRSGTSNTGELFF
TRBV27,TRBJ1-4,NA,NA,TGTGCCAGCAAAGAGGAACGGCGGGAAAAACTGTTTTTT,CASKEERREKLFF
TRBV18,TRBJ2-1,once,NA,TGTGCCAGCTCACCACTCCAGTACAATGAGCAGTTCTTC,CASSPLQYNEQFF